Below are 11 T cell receptor beta chains sequenced from a single sample in a study of blood T cell repertoires in COVID-19. The data were produced by immunoSEQ multiplex PCR, yet TCRdb's version contains in-frame clones alone and is incomplete. The sample consists of hundreds of thousands of clones, around 88% of them appearing once. Input material: PBMCs or T cells enriched from blood (not recorded which). The receptors here all came from a woman aged 40 to 50 who had recovered from COVID-19.

The chain combines TRBV2 with TRBJ2-1; 10 positions match TRBD2. This CDR3 is 15 amino acids long. Trimming removed 8 bases from V and 9 bases from J; junction bases left unmatched: 13. The germline V gene encodes CDR1 SNHLY and CDR2 FYNNEI. The CDR3 DNA reads TGTGCCAGCGGGGCTAGCGGGAGTGTTCCCTTTGAGCAGTTCTTC. This translates into CASGASGSVPFEQFF.

This clone has a handful of counts. The chain has TRBV18 and TRBJ1-1; D is unclear. The germline V gene encodes CDR1 KGHSH and CDR2 LQKENI. Trimming pared 4 bases from V and 3 bases from J, leaving 9 bases between. The CDR3 covers 13 residues. The CDR3 protein is CASSLGPDTEAFF. The CDR3 DNA sequence: TGTGCCAGCTCACTTGGTCCAGACACTGAAGCTTTCTTT.

A few counts support this clone. V and J are TRBV24-1 and TRBJ2-5; 11 bases are shared with TRBD2. The CDR3 contains 16 residues. Germline V gene lookup returns CDR1 KGHDR and CDR2 SFDVKD. The V and J ends lost 5 bases and 2 bases, in that order; junction bases with no gene match: 6. CDR3 region: CATSGGTSGVQETQYF. DNA for the CDR3: TGTGCCACCAGTGGAGGGACTAGCGGAGTTCAAGAGACCCAGTACTTC.

This clone was detected only a few times. This rearrangement joins TRBV27 to TRBJ2-7; D may be TRBD1 (5 bases). This CDR3 region has 13 residues. Germline lookup yields CDR1 MNHEY and CDR2 SMNVEV (reference sequence). Between the trimmed V and J ends, which lost 6 bases and 2 bases, there was a span of 11 bases. CDR3 residues: CASRKPGTYEQYF. The CDR3 nucleotides are TGTGCCAGCAGGAAGCCAGGGACCTACGAGCAGTACTTC.

The chain has TRBV19 and TRBJ1-5, with D possibly TRBD1 on 6 matching bases. V was pared by 6 bases and J by 6 bases, with 12 bases between. Germline V gene data show CDR1 as LNHDA and CDR2 as SQIVND (reference sequence). The CDR3 sequence is 13 residues long. The DNA of the CDR3 is TGTGCCAGTAGCAATGAGGGGGTTCAGCCCCAGCATTTT. This translates into CASSNEGVQPQHF.

A single count supports this clone. This chain links TRBV10-3 with TRBJ1-2; D remains ambiguous. The V gene's germline CDR1 is ENHRY and CDR2 SYGVKD. This CDR3 contains 13 residues. Trimming removed 3 bases at V and 5 bases at J, with 10 bases between. The CDR3 DNA sequence: TGTGCCATCAGTGAAGTGGCGGATTATGGCTACACCTTC. As protein: CAISEVADYGYTF.

This chain links TRBV28 with TRBJ2-2, with 14 bases matching TRBD2. V gave up 2 bases and J gave up 8 bases; unmatched junction bases: 10. The CDR3 is 18 amino acids. Germline assignment: CDR1 MDHEN and CDR2 SYDVKM. This CDR3 is CASSLNRGLAGVGGELFF. CDR3 nucleotides: TGTGCCAGCAGTTTAAATCGGGGACTAGCGGGAGTTGGTGGGGAGCTGTTTTTT.

This clone was observed a handful of times. The chain employs TRBV4-1 and TRBJ2-7, with 7 bases fitting TRBD2. The CDR3 runs 17 residues. The V gene end was trimmed by 2 bases and the J gene end by 0 bases; junction bases not matched to a gene: 10. Germline-derived CDR1 and CDR2 are MGHRA and YSYEKL. CDR3 region: CASSQRPAGTNSYEQYF. For the CDR3, the DNA is TGCGCCAGCAGCCAACGGCCCGCCGGGACTAACTCCTACGAGCAGTACTTC.

This clone was detected a few times. The V call is TRBV6-5, the J call TRBJ1-6, with TRBD1 identical over 7 bases. Trimming cost V 4 bases and J 10 bases; bases outside gene matches: 10. CDR3 length: 15 residues. The germline V gene encodes CDR1 MNHEY and CDR2 SVGAGI. The CDR3, as DNA: TGTGCCAGCAGTTTTCCGGGACAGTCATACTCACCCCTCCACTTT. Protein product: CASSFPGQSYSPLHF.

The chain employs TRBV28 and TRBJ2-7; D gene ambiguous. V was shortened by 3 bases and J by 4 bases, with 7 bases between the two germline ends. This CDR3 is built from 12 residues. Germline V gives CDR1 MDHEN, CDR2 SYDVKM. CDR3 amino acids: CASSFRRYEQYF. For the CDR3, the DNA is TGTGCCAGCAGTTTTCGCAGATACGAGCAGTACTTC.

The chain links TRBV4-2 to TRBJ1-4; 9 nucleotides line up with TRBD1. Germline values: CDR1 LGHNA, CDR2 YNFKEQ. This CDR3 has 16 amino acids. J lost 2 bases, V lost 2 bases, and 3 bases had no gene match. The CDR3 region is CASSQTQGATNEKLFF. The DNA for the CDR3 is TGTGCCAGCAGCCAAACACAGGGGGCGACTAATGAAAAACTGTTTTTT.